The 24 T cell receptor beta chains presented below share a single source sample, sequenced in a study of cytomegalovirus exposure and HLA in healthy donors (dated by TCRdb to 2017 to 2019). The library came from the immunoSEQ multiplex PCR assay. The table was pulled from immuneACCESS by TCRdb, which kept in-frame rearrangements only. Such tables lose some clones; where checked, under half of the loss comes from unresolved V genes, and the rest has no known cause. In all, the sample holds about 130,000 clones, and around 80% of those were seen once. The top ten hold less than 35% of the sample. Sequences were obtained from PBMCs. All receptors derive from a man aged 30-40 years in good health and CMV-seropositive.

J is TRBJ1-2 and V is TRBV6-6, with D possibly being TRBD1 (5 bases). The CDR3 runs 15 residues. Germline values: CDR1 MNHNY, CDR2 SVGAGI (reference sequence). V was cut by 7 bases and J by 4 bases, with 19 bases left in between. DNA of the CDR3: TGTGCCAGCACCCAAACAGGCGGCCTACGCTATGGCTACACCTTC. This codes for CASTQTGGLRYGYTF.

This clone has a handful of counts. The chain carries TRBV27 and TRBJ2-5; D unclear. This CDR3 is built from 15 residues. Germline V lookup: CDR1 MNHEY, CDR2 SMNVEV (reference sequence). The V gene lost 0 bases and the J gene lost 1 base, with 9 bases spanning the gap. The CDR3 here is CASSLSPGAQETQYF. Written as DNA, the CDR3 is TGTGCCAGCAGTTTATCCCCAGGTGCCCAAGAGACCCAGTACTTC.

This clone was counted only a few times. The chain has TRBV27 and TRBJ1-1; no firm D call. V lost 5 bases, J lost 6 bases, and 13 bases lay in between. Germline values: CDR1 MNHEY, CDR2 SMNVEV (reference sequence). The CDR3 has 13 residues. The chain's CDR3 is CASSRRANPEAFF. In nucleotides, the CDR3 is TGTGCCAGCAGTCGGCGGGCAAATCCTGAAGCTTTCTTT.

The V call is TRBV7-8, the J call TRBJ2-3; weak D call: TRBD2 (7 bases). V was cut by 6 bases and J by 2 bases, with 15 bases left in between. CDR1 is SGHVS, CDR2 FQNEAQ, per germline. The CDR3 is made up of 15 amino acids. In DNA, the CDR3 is TGTGCCAGCAGTTACGGGGGGCGGATCACAGATACGCAGTATTTT. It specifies CASSYGGRITDTQYF.

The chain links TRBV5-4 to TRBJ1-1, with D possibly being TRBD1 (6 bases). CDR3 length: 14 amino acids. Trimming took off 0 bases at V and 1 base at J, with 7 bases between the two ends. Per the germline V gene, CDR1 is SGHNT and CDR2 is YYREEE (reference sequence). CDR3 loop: CASSLEQGNTEAFF. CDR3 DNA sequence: TGTGCCAGCAGCTTGGAACAGGGGAACACTGAAGCTTTCTTT.

The CDR3 DNA reads TGCGCCAGCAGGGGTGACAGGGGTTCCTGCAATAGCTCCTATAATTCACCCCTCCACTTT. This sequence encodes CASRGDRGSCNSSYNSPLHF. The chain uses TRBV23-1 and TRBJ1-6; 8 nucleotides match TRBD1. TRBV23-1 is assigned to the ORF class and has an uncertain function. The CDR3 covers 20 residues. The ends lost 6 bases at V and 0 bases at J; junction bases unmatched: 16.

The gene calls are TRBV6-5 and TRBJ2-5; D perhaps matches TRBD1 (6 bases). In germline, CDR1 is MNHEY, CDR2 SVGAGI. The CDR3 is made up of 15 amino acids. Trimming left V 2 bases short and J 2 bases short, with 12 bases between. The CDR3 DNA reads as TGTGCCAGCAGTTACGGGTCCAGGGGTCAAGAGACCCAGTACTTC. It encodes CASSYGSRGQETQYF.

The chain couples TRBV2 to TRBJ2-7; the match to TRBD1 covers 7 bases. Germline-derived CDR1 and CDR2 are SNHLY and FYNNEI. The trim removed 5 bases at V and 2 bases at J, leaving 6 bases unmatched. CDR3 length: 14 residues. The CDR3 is CASSSPGQPYEQYF. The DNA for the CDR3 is TGTGCCAGCAGTTCGCCGGGACAGCCCTACGAGCAGTACTTC.

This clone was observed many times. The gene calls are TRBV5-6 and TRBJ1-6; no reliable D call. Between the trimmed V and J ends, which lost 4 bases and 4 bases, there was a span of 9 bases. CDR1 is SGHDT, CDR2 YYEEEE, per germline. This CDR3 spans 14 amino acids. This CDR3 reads CASSDPGYNSPLHF. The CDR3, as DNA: TGTGCCAGCAGCGACCCGGGGTATAATTCACCCCTCCACTTT.

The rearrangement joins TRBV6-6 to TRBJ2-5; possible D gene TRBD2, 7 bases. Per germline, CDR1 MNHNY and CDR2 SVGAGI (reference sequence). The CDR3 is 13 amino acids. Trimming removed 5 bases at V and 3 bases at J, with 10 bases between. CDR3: CASSRGGEETQYF. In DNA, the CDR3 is TGTGCCAGCAGTAGGGGGGGGGAAGAGACCCAGTACTTC.

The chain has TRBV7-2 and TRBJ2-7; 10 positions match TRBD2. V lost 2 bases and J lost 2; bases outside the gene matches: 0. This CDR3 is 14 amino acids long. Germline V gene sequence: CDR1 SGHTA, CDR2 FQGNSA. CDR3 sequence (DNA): TGTGCCAGCAGCTTACTAGCGGGGGCCTACGAGCAGTACTTC. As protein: CASSLLAGAYEQYF.

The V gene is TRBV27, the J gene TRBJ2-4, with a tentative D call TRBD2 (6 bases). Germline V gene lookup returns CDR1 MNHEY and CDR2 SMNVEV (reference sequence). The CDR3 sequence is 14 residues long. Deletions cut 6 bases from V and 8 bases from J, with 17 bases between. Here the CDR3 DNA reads TGTGCCAGCAGGCCTTATATGGGGGGAGACATTCAGTACTTC. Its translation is CASRPYMGGDIQYF.

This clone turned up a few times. CDR3: CASSSWDTGGGYEQYF. CDR3 coding DNA: TGTGCCAGCAGCTCCTGGGATACAGGGGGCGGGTACGAGCAGTACTTC. J is TRBJ2-7 and V is TRBV5-6, with 9 bases aligning to TRBD1. The CDR3 runs 16 residues. J lost 4 bases, V lost 3 bases, and 11 bases had no gene match. CDR1 is SGHDT, CDR2 YYEEEE, per germline.

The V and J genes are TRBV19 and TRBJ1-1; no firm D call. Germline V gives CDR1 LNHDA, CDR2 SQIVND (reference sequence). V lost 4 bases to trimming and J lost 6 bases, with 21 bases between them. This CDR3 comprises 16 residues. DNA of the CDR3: TGTGCCAGTAGTAGCTCAGGCCCCGGAGCGGGCGCTGAAGCTTTCTTT. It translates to CASSSSGPGAGAEAFF.

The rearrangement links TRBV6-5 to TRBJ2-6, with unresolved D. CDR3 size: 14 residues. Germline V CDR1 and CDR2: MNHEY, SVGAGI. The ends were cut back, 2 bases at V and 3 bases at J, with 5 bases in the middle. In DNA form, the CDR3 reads TGTGCCAGCAGTTACGTACTTGGGGCCAACGTCCTGACTTTC. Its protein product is CASSYVLGANVLTF.

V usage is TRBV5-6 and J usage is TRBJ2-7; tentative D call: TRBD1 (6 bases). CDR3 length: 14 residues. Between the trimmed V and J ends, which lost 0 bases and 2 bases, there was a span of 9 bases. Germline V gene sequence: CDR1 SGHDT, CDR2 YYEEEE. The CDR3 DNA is TGTGCCAGCAGCTTGGGGACAGTTCCCTACGAGCAGTACTTC. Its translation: CASSLGTVPYEQYF.

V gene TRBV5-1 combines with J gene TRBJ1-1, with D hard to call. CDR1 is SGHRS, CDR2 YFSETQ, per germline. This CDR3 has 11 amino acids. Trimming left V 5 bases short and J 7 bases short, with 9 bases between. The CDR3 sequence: CASRGESEAFF. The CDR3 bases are TGCGCCAGCAGGGGCGAAAGTGAAGCTTTCTTT.

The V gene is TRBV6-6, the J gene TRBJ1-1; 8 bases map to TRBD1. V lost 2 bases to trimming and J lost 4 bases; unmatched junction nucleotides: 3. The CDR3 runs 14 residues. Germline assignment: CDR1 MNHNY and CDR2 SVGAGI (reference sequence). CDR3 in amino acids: CASSYPGQGTEAFF. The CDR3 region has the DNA TGTGCCAGCAGTTACCCCGGACAGGGCACTGAAGCTTTCTTT.

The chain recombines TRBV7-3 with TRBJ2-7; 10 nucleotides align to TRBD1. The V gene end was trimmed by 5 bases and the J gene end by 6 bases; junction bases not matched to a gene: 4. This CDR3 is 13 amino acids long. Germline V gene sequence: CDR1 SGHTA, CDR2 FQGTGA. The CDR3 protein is CASSPGTGAEQYF. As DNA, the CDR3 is TGTGCCAGCAGCCCAGGGACAGGGGCCGAGCAGTACTTC.

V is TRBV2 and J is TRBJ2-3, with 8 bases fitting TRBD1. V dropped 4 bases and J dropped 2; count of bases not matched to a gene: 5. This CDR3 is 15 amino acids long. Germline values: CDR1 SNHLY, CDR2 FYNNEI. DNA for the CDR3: TGTGCCAGCAGTGTGGGACAGGCCTTCACAGATACGCAGTATTTT. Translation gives CASSVGQAFTDTQYF.

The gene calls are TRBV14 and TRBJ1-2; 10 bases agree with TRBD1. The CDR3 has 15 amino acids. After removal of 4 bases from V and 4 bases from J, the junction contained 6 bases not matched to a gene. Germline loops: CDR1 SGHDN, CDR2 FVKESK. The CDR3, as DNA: TGTGCCAGCAGCCGACCCGGGACAGGGGCCTATGGCTACACCTTC. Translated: CASSRPGTGAYGYTF.

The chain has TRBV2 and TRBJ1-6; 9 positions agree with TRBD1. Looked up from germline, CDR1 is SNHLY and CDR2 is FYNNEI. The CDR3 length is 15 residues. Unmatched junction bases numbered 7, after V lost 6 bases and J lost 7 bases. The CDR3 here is CASRRGGQGNSPLHF. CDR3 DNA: TGTGCCAGCAGGAGGGGGGGACAGGGAAATTCACCCCTCCACTTT. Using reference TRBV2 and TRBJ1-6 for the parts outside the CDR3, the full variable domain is EPEVTQTPSHQVTQMGQEVILRCVPISNHLYFYWYRQILGQKVEFLVSFYNNEISEKSEIFDDQFSVERPDGSNFTLKIRSTKLEDSAMYFCASRRGGQGNSPLHFGNGTRLTVT.

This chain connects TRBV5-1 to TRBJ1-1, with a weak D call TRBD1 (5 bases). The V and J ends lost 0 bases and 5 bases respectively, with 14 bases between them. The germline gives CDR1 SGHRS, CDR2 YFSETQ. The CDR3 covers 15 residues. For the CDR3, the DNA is TGCGCCAGCAGCTTGGGGGGGGGTTGGGAAACTGAAGCTTTCTTT. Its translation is CASSLGGGWETEAFF.

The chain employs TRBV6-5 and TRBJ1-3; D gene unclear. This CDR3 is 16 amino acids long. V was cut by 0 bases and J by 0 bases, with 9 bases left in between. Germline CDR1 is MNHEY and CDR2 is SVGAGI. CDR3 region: CASSYSGSYSGNTIYF. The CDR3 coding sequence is TGTGCCAGCAGTTACTCGGGCAGTTACTCTGGAAACACCATATATTTT.